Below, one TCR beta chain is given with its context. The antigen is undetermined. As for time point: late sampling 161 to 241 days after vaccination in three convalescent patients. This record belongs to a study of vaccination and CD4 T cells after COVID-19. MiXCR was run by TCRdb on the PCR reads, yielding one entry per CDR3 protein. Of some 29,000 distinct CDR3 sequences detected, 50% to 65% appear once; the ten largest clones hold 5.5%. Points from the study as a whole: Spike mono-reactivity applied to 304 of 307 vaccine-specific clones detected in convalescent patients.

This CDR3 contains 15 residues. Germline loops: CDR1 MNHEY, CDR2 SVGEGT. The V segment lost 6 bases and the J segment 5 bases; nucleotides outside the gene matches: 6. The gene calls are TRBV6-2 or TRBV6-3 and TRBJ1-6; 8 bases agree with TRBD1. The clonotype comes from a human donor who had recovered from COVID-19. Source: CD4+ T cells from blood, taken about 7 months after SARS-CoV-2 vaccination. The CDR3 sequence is CASRTATGDNSPLHF. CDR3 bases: TGTGCCAGCAGGACCGCGACAGGGGATAATTCACCCCTCCACTTT.